These 30 T cell receptor beta chains came from one sample sequenced in a study of T-cell reconstitution after alpha-beta-depleted transplantation in children. Unique molecular identifiers were incorporated during preparation of the TCRbeta library. TCRdb re-derived calls from the PCR reads in MiXCR, one entry per CDR3 protein. The sample yields 150,000 to 200,000 distinct CDR3 sequences, roughly 6.8% seen once. The sequencing used PBMCs from the stem cell graft donor, collected from the stem cell graft. The receptors come from a human donor who donated a stem cell graft to a child with Wiskott-Aldrich syndrome.

This clonotype appeared many times. The chain has TRBV27 and TRBJ1-1; no clear D gene. The CDR3 loop spans 11 amino acids. V lost 10 bases and J 10 bases, leaving 16 bases between the germline ends. The germline V gene has CDR1 MNHEY and CDR2 SMNVEV (reference sequence). This chain's CDR3 is CATFTILGAFF. Here the CDR3 DNA reads TGTGCCACCTTTACAATTCTAGGAGCTTTCTTT.

The chain links TRBV10-3 to TRBJ2-1; D may correspond to TRBD1 or TRBD2 (5 bases each). The germline V gene has CDR1 ENHRY and CDR2 SYGVKD. V lost 3 bases to trimming and J lost 2 bases, with 11 bases between them. This CDR3 has 15 residues. The CDR3 DNA is TGTGCCATCAGTGACTCTAGAGGGGCCTACAATGAGCAGTTCTTC. It specifies CAISDSRGAYNEQFF.

In this sample, this clonotype turned up a few times. V gene TRBV5-1 combines with J gene TRBJ2-5; 7 nucleotides line up with TRBD1. The trim removed 2 bases at V and 4 bases at J, leaving 5 bases unmatched. The CDR3 totals 14 residues. Germline CDR1 is SGHRS and CDR2 is YFSETQ. The CDR3 sequence is CASSLGQATETQYF. The CDR3 DNA follows: TGCGCCAGCAGCTTAGGACAGGCGACAGAGACCCAGTACTTC.

The genes are TRBV5-1 and TRBJ2-7; 14 bases match TRBD2. This CDR3 has 18 residues. The germline V gene encodes CDR1 SGHRS and CDR2 YFSETQ. V lost 3 bases, J lost 1 base, and 9 bases stayed unmatched. CDR3 amino acids: CASSSGLAGGPNSYEQYF. The CDR3 nucleotides are TGCGCCAGCAGCTCTGGACTAGCGGGAGGACCTAATTCCTACGAGCAGTACTTC.

This clonotype was detected ten times or more. The V and J genes are TRBV18 and TRBJ2-1; the D is unclear. Germline values: CDR1 KGHSH, CDR2 LQKENI. This CDR3 is built from 12 residues. V lost 1 base, J lost 14 bases, and 12 bases lay in between. The CDR3 here is CASSPLAGSKFF. The CDR3 bases are TGTGCCAGCTCACCACTGGCAGGCAGCAAGTTCTTC.

This clonotype appeared many times. The rearrangement joins TRBV5-1 to TRBJ2-7; D is unresolved. Trimming stripped 0 bases from V and 0 bases from J, with 10 bases between. Germline values: CDR1 SGHRS, CDR2 YFSETQ. There are 15 residues in the CDR3. The CDR3, as DNA: TGCGCCAGCAGCTTGGACAGTCCGAGCTCCTACGAGCAGTACTTC. Protein: CASSLDSPSSYEQYF.

This clonotype occurred many times. This chain joins TRBV29-1 and TRBJ2-7; tentative D call: TRBD2 (5 bases). The ends were cut back, 6 bases at V and 6 bases at J, with 18 bases in the middle. The CDR3 length is 13 residues. The V gene's germline CDR1 is SQVTM and CDR2 ANQGSEA. In DNA form, the CDR3 reads TGCAGCGTAACCCCCGGGATTTCGGGCGAGCAGTACTTC. Its translation is CSVTPGISGEQYF.

This clonotype was recorded many times. The J gene is TRBJ2-7, the V gene TRBV11-2; D is perhaps TRBD1 (6 bases). The CDR3 spans 15 residues. Germline CDR1 is SGHAT and CDR2 is FQNNGV. V gave up 1 base and J gave up 3 bases, with 13 bases separating them. The CDR3, as DNA: TGTGCCAGCAGCTTAGTTCCGGACAGAGACTACGAGCAGTACTTC. It encodes CASSLVPDRDYEQYF.

The sample holds a few counts of this clonotype. J is TRBJ1-2 and V is TRBV25-1; D remains unclear. This CDR3 is 15 amino acids long. The V end was cut by 4 bases, the J end by 3 bases, with 15 bases between. Germline values: CDR1 MGHDK, CDR2 SYGVNS. CDR3 nucleotides: TGTGCCAGCAGTGGACGGGCCTCCGACGACTATGGCTACACCTTC. This translates into CASSGRASDDYGYTF.

This clonotype has a count of ten or more. The J gene is TRBJ1-3, the V gene TRBV7-8; the match to TRBD1 covers 7 bases. Per the germline V gene, CDR1 is SGHVS and CDR2 is FQNEAQ. The CDR3 loop spans 17 amino acids. Trimming took 0 bases from V and 0 from J; bases not matched to a gene: 5. The CDR3 protein is CASSLATDRSSGNTIYF. Written as DNA, the CDR3 is TGTGCCAGCAGCTTAGCGACGGACAGGTCCTCTGGAAACACCATATATTTT.

This chain connects TRBV2 to TRBJ2-7; weak D call: TRBD1 (6 bases). The CDR3 consists of 13 residues. The V gene's germline CDR1 is SNHLY and CDR2 FYNNEI. V gave up 6 bases and J gave up 8 bases, with 17 bases separating them. DNA for the CDR3: TGTGCCAGCAGCCCAGGGCCAGGGGCGCAGCAGTACTTC. Translation gives CASSPGPGAQQYF.

The chain uses TRBV19 and TRBJ2-6; D is ambiguous. Trimming cost V 11 bases and J 4 bases, with 18 bases left between them. Germline CDR1 and CDR2: LNHDA and SQIVND (reference sequence). The CDR3 totals 15 residues. The CDR3 DNA is TGTGCCTCTAAGGAACAGCTTGTGGGGGCCAACGTCCTGACTTTC. Its protein is CASKEQLVGANVLTF.

This clonotype was recorded many times. The rearrangement uses TRBV20-1 and TRBJ2-3, with D perhaps matching TRBD1 or TRBD2 (5 bases each). The CDR3 runs to 14 residues. CDR1 and CDR2 from the germline V gene are DFQATT and SNEGSKA (reference sequence). V lost 6 bases and J 6 bases, leaving 19 bases between the germline ends. The CDR3 sequence is CSANPGPVGDTQYF. As DNA, the CDR3 is TGCAGTGCAAATCCGGGACCCGTCGGCGATACGCAGTATTTT.

This clonotype was counted many times. The J gene is TRBJ1-6, the V gene TRBV12-3 or TRBV12-4, with D unresolved. This CDR3 has 13 amino acids. V lost 1 base and J lost 11, with 9 bases in between. The CDR3 sequence is CASSLEGTTPLHF. DNA for the CDR3: TGTGCCAGCAGTTTAGAAGGTACTACACCCCTCCACTTT.

This clonotype was recorded many times. The rearrangement links TRBV6-5 to TRBJ1-2; 8 bases align to TRBD1. Unmatched junction bases numbered 7, after V lost 6 bases and J lost 4 bases. The CDR3 spans 14 residues. Germline V lookup: CDR1 MNHEY, CDR2 SVGAGI. The CDR3 is CASRRVGTGYGYTF. For the CDR3, the DNA is TGTGCCAGCAGACGTGTGGGGACAGGCTATGGCTACACCTTC.

At least ten counts were recorded for this clonotype. This sequence joins TRBV24-1 and TRBJ2-2; tentatively, D is TRBD1 (6 bases). The germline CDR1 and CDR2 sequences are KGHDR and SFDVKD. Between the trimmed V and J ends, which lost 4 bases and 6 bases, there was a span of 23 bases. This CDR3 spans 18 amino acids. CDR3 DNA sequence: TGTGCCACCAGTGACCCTTTCCGGGACACCCAGGGGTCCGGGGAGCTGTTTTTT. It yields the protein CATSDPFRDTQGSGELFF.

At least ten counts were recorded for this clonotype. Sequence at one end of the junction differs from germline and may be a read error. The chain combines TRBV7-6 with TRBJ2-3; possibly TRBD1 for D (6 bases). The CDR3 has 13 residues. CDR1 is SGHVS and CDR2 is FNYEAQ in the germline V gene. The CDR3 sequence is CASSLGTGDTQYF. The CDR3 bases are TGCGCCAGCAGCTTGGGAACAGGGGATACGCAGTATTTT.

The rearrangement links TRBV14 to TRBJ2-1, with D perhaps TRBD2 (6 bases). Trimming left V 4 bases short and J 8 bases short, with 15 bases between. The CDR3 sequence is 14 residues long. Germline V gene data show CDR1 as SGHDN and CDR2 as FVKESK. DNA of the CDR3: TGTGCCAGCAGCCTCATGCCCGGGAGTGATGAGCAGTTCTTC. Residues: CASSLMPGSDEQFF.

This clonotype turned up a few times. The rearrangement links TRBV5-1 to TRBJ1-2; D remains ambiguous. Trimming stripped 2 bases from V and 2 bases from J, with 10 bases between. Germline CDR1 and CDR2: SGHRS and YFSETQ. The CDR3 sequence is 14 residues long. CDR3: CASSFVPENYGYTF. The CDR3 DNA sequence: TGCGCCAGCAGCTTCGTCCCCGAGAACTATGGCTACACCTTC.

This chain uses TRBV5-1 with TRBJ2-1; 8 bases line up with TRBD2. The CDR3 loop spans 16 amino acids. Germline lookup yields CDR1 SGHRS and CDR2 YFSETQ. Germline trimming cut 7 bases from V and 2 bases from J; bases unmatched to any gene: 11. This CDR3 reads CASGSLSGGAYNEQFF. CDR3 in DNA: TGCGCCAGCGGATCACTTTCCGGGGGGGCCTACAATGAGCAGTTCTTC.

Many counts were recorded for this clonotype. This chain links TRBV2 with TRBJ1-5; no clear D. CDR1 is SNHLY and CDR2 is FYNNEI in the germline V gene. CDR3 length equals 12 residues. The germline V and J ends were trimmed by 5 bases and 6 bases, with 8 bases remaining between them. In DNA form, the CDR3 reads TGTGCCAGCAGTCGGGCATCTCAGCCCCAGCATTTT. Its translation is CASSRASQPQHF.

This clonotype was counted ten times or more. At one boundary the junction diverges from the germline segment, which might be a read error. The rearrangement joins TRBV12-3 or TRBV12-4 to TRBJ2-1, with TRBD1 matching over 8 bases. The CDR3 is 12 amino acids. This CDR3 is CASSPSRDRIRF. The DNA of the CDR3 is TGTGCCAGCAGCCCTAGCCGGGACAGGATCCGTTTC.

This clonotype was observed many times. This rearrangement joins TRBV14 to TRBJ2-7; the match to TRBD1 covers 8 bases. The trim removed 3 bases at V and 3 bases at J, leaving 10 bases unmatched. The CDR3 has 16 amino acids. Germline V gene data show CDR1 as SGHDN and CDR2 as FVKESK. The CDR3 region has the DNA TGTGCCAGCAGCCAGACTTTAGACAGGGGTATCTACGAGCAGTACTTC. The encoded protein is CASSQTLDRGIYEQYF.

In its sample, this clonotype was seen many times. The CDR3 region has the DNA TGTGCCAGCAGCCCTGCACTAGCGGGAGGGCCATCTGAGCAGTTCTTC. This sequence encodes CASSPALAGGPSEQFF. The chain combines TRBV5-4 with TRBJ2-1, with 13 bases fitting TRBD2. Trimming removed 4 bases from V and 9 bases from J; junction bases left unmatched: 10. The germline gives CDR1 SGHNT, CDR2 YYREEE (reference sequence). This CDR3 has 16 residues.

At least ten counts were recorded for this clonotype. The DNA for the CDR3 is TGCGCCAGCAGAGGTAGCGGGAGTAGTGAGCAGTTCTTC. This translates into CASRGSGSSEQFF. The chain is built from TRBV10-1 and TRBJ2-1; 9 bases map to TRBD2. Unmatched junction bases numbered 6, after V lost 6 bases and J lost 9 bases. Germline CDR1 and CDR2: WNHNN and SYGVQD (reference sequence). CDR3 length equals 13 residues.

This clonotype came up many times. The chain joins TRBV29-1 to TRBJ1-2, with 8 positions matching TRBD1. CDR3 length: 13 residues. V dropped 6 bases and J dropped 3; count of bases not matched to a gene: 6. CDR1 and CDR2 from the germline V gene are SQVTM and ANQGSEA. CDR3 amino acids: CSVAPGQDYGYTF. The CDR3 DNA reads as TGCAGCGTCGCCCCGGGACAGGACTATGGCTACACCTTC.

This clonotype was seen repeatedly, ten times or more. The chain recombines TRBV5-5 with TRBJ2-2, with 10 nucleotides matching TRBD1. The CDR3 runs 16 residues. J gave up 7 bases and V 3 bases, and 9 bases lay outside the gene matches. The germline V gene has CDR1 SGHKS and CDR2 YYEKEE (reference sequence). CDR3 in amino acids: CASSSSGTGVIGELFF. For the CDR3, the DNA is TGTGCCAGCAGCTCATCTGGGACAGGGGTCATCGGGGAGCTGTTTTTT.

This clonotype was counted many times. The chain combines TRBV12-3 or TRBV12-4 with TRBJ1-6, with a tentative D call TRBD1 (6 bases). The CDR3 runs 14 residues. Trimming shortened V by 6 bases and J by 8 bases, and 14 bases separated the two germline ends. The CDR3 region is CASRQNHRDSPLHF. The CDR3 bases are TGTGCCAGCAGGCAGAATCACAGGGATTCACCCCTCCACTTT.

This clonotype was counted at least ten times. The chain recombines TRBV6-1 with TRBJ2-7, with 9 positions matching TRBD1. Germline CDR1 MNHNS, CDR2 SASEGT. With V trimmed by 7 bases and J by 4 bases, 11 bases remained unmatched. The CDR3 length is 15 residues. The CDR3 region is CASTIPGQGLYEQYF. DNA of the CDR3: TGTGCCAGCACCATTCCGGGACAGGGACTGTACGAGCAGTACTTC.

This clonotype was detected ten times or more. The chain employs TRBV5-1 and TRBJ2-7; 12 bases line up with TRBD1. The CDR3 has 15 amino acids. V shed 1 base, J shed 6 bases, and the junction held 5 bases outside the gene matches. Germline CDR1 SGHRS, CDR2 YFSETQ. Here the CDR3 DNA reads TGCGCCAGCAGCTTGATGGGACAGGGGGCGCTCGAGCAGTACTTC. Residues: CASSLMGQGALEQYF.